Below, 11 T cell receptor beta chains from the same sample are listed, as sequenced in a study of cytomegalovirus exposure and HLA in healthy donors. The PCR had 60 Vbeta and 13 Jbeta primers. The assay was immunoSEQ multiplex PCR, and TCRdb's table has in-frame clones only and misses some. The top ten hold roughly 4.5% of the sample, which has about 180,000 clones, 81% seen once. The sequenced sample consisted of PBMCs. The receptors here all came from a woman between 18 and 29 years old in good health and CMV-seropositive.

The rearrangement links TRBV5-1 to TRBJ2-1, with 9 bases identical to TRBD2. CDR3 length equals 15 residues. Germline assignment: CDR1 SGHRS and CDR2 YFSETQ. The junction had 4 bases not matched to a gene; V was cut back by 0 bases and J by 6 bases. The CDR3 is CASSLGGGGANEQFF. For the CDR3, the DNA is TGCGCCAGCAGCTTGGGGGGCGGGGGGGCCAATGAGCAGTTCTTC.

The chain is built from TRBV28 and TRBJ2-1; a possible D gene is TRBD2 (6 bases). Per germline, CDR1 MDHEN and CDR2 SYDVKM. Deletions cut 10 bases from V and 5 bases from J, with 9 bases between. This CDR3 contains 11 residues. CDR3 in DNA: TGTGCCACCGGGGAGGACAATGAGCAGTTCTTC. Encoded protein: CATGEDNEQFF.

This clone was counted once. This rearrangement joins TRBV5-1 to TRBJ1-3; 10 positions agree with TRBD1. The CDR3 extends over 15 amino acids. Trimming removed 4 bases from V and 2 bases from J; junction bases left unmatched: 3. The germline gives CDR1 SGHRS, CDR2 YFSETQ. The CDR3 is CASSDGTGAGNTIYF. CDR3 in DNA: TGCGCCAGCAGCGACGGGACAGGGGCTGGAAACACCATATATTTT.

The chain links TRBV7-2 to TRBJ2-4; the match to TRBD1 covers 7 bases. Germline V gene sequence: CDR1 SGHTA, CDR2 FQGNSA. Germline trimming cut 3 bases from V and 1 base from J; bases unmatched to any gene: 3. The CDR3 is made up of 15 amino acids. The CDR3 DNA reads TGTGCCAGCAGCTTCCCGGACAGGGCCAAAAACATTCAGTACTTC. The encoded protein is CASSFPDRAKNIQYF.

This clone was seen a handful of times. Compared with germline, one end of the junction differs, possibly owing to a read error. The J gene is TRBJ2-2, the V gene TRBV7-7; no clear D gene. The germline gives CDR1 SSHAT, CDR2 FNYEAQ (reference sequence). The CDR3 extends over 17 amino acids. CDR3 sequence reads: CASSLFVGPANTGELFF. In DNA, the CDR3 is TGTGCTAGCAGCTTATTCGTCGGTCCCGCGAACACCGGGGAGCTGTTTTTT.

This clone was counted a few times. CDR3 in DNA: TGTGCCTGGGGGAGGGGACCTGAAGCTTTCTTT. Its protein is CAWGRGPEAFF. V gene TRBV30 combines with J gene TRBJ1-1; D perhaps matches TRBD1 (5 bases). The germline V and J ends were trimmed by 5 bases and 6 bases, with 10 bases remaining between them. Per germline, CDR1 GTSNPN and CDR2 SVGIG (reference sequence). This CDR3 contains 11 residues.

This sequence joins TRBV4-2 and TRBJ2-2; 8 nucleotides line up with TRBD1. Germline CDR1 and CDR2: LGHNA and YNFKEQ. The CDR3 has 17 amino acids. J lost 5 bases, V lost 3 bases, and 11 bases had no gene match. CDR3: CASSQTQRQGNTGELFF. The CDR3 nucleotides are TGTGCCAGCAGCCAGACGCAGCGACAGGGGAATACCGGGGAGCTGTTTTTT.

The CDR3 bases are TGTGCAAGTCGGACTGATAGTCGAGGTCCCAGCAATCAGCCCCAGCATTTT. Encoded protein: CASRTDSRGPSNQPQHF. The V and J genes are TRBV12-2 and TRBJ1-5. TRBV12-2 is a known pseudogene. There are 17 residues in the CDR3.

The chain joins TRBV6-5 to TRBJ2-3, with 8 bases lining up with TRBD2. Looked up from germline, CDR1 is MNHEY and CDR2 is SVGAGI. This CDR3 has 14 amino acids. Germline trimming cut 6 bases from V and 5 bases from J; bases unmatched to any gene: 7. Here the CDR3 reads CASRGLASVDTQYF. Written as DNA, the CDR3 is TGTGCCAGCAGAGGACTAGCTAGTGTAGATACGCAGTATTTT.

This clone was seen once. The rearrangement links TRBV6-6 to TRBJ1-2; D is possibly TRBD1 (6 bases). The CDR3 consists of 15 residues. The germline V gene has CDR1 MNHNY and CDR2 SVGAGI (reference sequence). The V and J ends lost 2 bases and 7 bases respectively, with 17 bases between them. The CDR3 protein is CASSYGAGALGGYTF. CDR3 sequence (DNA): TGTGCCAGCAGTTACGGCGCGGGGGCCCTAGGTGGCTACACCTTC.

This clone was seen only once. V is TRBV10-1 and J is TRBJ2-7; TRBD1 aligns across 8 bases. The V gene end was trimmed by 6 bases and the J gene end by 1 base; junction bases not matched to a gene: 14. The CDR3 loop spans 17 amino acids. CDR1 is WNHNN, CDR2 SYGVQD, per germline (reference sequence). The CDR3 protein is CASRTRDRLRFSYEQYF. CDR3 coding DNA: TGCGCCAGCAGAACCCGGGACAGGCTTCGTTTTTCCTACGAGCAGTACTTC.